This T cell receptor (beta chain) appears in the sequencing data of a study of shared clonotypes between healthy human individuals. Each sample came from a Caucasian adult donor living in Nashville, Tennessee. The CDR3 is 16 residues long. Germline CDR1 is MDHEN and CDR2 is SYDVKM. Repertoires were generated with immunoSEQ multiplex PCR, while TCRdb's copy carries only in-frame clones and drops some. Counted here are hundreds of thousands of clones, 60% to 80% occurring once; the ten biggest clones make up roughly 1.8%. This clone was seen just once. Compared with germline, one end of the junction differs, possibly owing to a read error.

The sequenced material came from memory CD4+ T cells sorted from blood. The subset here: CD45RA-negative fraction. The chain employs TRBV28 and TRBJ1-5; 9 bases match TRBD1. The source is a woman in her thirties in good health. Written as DNA, the CDR3 is TGTGCCAGCAGTATTATACAGGGGGCCGGCAAACAGCCCCAGCATTTT. Amino acids: CASSIIQGAGKQPQHF.